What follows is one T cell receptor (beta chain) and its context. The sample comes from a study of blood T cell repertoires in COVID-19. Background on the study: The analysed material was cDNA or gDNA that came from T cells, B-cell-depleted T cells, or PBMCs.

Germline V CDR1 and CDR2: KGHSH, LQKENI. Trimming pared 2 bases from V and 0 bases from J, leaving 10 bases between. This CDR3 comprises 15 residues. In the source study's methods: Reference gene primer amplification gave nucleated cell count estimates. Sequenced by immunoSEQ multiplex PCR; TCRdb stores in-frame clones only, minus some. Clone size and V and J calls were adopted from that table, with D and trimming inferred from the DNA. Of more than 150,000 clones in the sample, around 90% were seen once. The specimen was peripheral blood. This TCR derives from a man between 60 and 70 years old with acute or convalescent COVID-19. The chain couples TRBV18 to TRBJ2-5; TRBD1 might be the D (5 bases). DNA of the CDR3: TGTGCCAGCTCACCAGACAGAGCGTACCAAGAGACCCAGTACTTC. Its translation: CASSPDRAYQETQYF.